The T cell receptor beta chain under discussion was sequenced for a study of immune characterization of retroperitoneal liposarcoma. V was cut by 5 bases and J by 4 bases, with 8 bases left in between. CDR3 length equals 12 residues. Germline CDR1 is SGHTA and CDR2 is FQGNSA. By sample share, this clonotype is medium-sized. TCRdb reprocessed the PCR reads with MiXCR, giving one entry per CDR3 protein. This sample has about 1,300 distinct CDR3 sequences, with around 40% found just once. The chain recombines TRBV7-2 with TRBJ2-5; tentatively, D is TRBD1 (6 bases). Material for sequencing was tumor tissue. The sequence was collected from a male donor with retroperitoneal liposarcoma. CDR3 sequence (DNA): TGTGCCAGCAGCATAGGGGGAGAGACCCAGTACTTC. Amino acid sequence: CASSIGGETQYF.